The sequence of this T cell receptor (beta chain) was determined in a study of shared clonotypes between healthy human individuals. A CD45RA+ naive subset and a CD45RA-negative memory subset were split from CD4+ cells. Here immunoSEQ multiplex PCR was the method, and the copy in TCRdb shows in-frame clones only, minus some. Among 2,100,000 or so clones listed, around 95% were seen once. Trimming pared 5 bases from V and 3 bases from J, leaving 20 bases between. The CDR3 runs 16 residues. Looked up from germline, CDR1 is SGHTA and CDR2 is FQGNSA. Findings of the study overall: Among non-shared clonotypes, generation probabilities were lower than among those shared by all four donors.

This clone was found once. Its specificity is not known. This TCR derives from a man aged 18 to 29 in good health. Sequenced input: naive CD4+ T cells sorted from blood. Subset in this sample: CD45RA+ positively selected. The chain is built from TRBV7-2 and TRBJ2-7; TRBD1 is a possible D gene (5 bases). The CDR3 loop is CASSQAQPGLHYEQYF. The CDR3, as DNA: TGTGCCAGCAGCCAAGCGCAGCCAGGGCTTCACTACGAGCAGTACTTC.